Shown below are 14 T cell receptor beta chains from a single sample sequenced in a study of cytomegalovirus exposure and HLA in healthy donors. PCR amplification relied on 60 Vbeta primers (plus 13 Jbeta primers). The method was immunoSEQ multiplex PCR; TCRdb's version includes in-frame clones alone and lacks a portion of them. Found here are about 130,000 clones; the top ten clones hold about 1.4%. The sample consisted of PBMCs. These TCRs come from a woman aged 40 to 50 in good health and CMV-seronegative.

V is TRBV7-2 and J is TRBJ2-1; perhaps TRBD2 as D (7 bases). CDR1 and CDR2 from the germline V gene are SGHTA and FQGNSA. The CDR3 runs 16 residues. The V end was cut by 6 bases, the J end by 4 bases, with 19 bases between. The CDR3: CASRGGGTLLYNEQFF. Written as DNA, the CDR3 is TGTGCCAGCAGGGGAGGGGGAACTCTCCTTTACAATGAGCAGTTCTTC.

This chain connects TRBV4-3 to TRBJ2-7; 8 bases fit TRBD1. The J segment lost 5 bases and the V segment lost 1 base, leaving 4 bases of the junction unmatched. Germline values: CDR1 LGHNA, CDR2 YSLEER. The CDR3 spans 14 residues. The CDR3 sequence: CASSQAGGGHEQYF. The CDR3 nucleotides read TGCGCCAGCAGCCAAGCAGGGGGCGGCCACGAGCAGTACTTC.

The chain employs TRBV6-4 and TRBJ2-1; tentative D call: TRBD2 (6 bases). This CDR3 is 13 amino acids long. The germline V gene encodes CDR1 MRHNA and CDR2 SNTAGT. Trimming shortened V by 3 bases and J by 5 bases, and 8 bases separated the two germline ends. The CDR3 nucleotides are TGTGCCAGCAGTGAACTAGCACACAATGAGCAGTTCTTC. Translating it yields CASSELAHNEQFF.

The J gene is TRBJ1-1, the V gene TRBV7-9; 7 nucleotides line up with TRBD1. Germline lookup yields CDR1 SEHNR and CDR2 FQNEAQ (reference sequence). After removal of 5 bases from V and 1 base from J, the junction contained 7 bases not matched to a gene. The CDR3 covers 15 residues. CDR3 sequence: CASSADRDANTEAFF. For the CDR3, the DNA is TGTGCCAGCAGCGCAGACAGGGATGCGAACACTGAAGCTTTCTTT. Full variable domain (remainder filled in from reference TRBV7-9 and TRBJ1-1): DTGVSQNPRHKITKRGQNVTFRCDPISEHNRLYWYRQTLGQGPEFLTYFQNEAQLEKSRLLSDRFSAERPKGSFSTLEIQRTEQGDSAMYLCASSADRDANTEAFFGQGTRLTVV.

The V call is TRBV10-3, the J call TRBJ1-4; 8 positions match TRBD1. V lost 4 bases to trimming and J lost 7 bases; unmatched junction nucleotides: 14. CDR1 is ENHRY and CDR2 is SYGVKD in the germline V gene. The CDR3 has 17 residues. CDR3 DNA: TGTGCCATCAGTGGTTTACACCGGCAGGGGGCCTGTGAAAAACTGTTTTTT. Protein product: CAISGLHRQGACEKLFF.

The CDR3 DNA reads TGTGCCAGCAGCTTAATCCTGACTAGCGGGGGGGAGGGAAACGAGCAGTACTTC. This translates into CASSLILTSGGEGNEQYF. The chain joins TRBV7-9 to TRBJ2-7; 14 bases are shared with TRBD2. V lost 2 bases and J lost 5; bases outside the gene matches: 11. CDR3 length equals 18 residues. CDR1 is SEHNR, CDR2 FQNEAQ, per germline (reference sequence).

This chain uses TRBV6-4 with TRBJ2-7; D possibly corresponds to TRBD2 (6 bases). The CDR3 loop spans 16 amino acids. Germline V gives CDR1 MRHNA, CDR2 SNTAGT. With 3 bases removed from V and 4 bases from J, the gap between germline ends came to 19 bases. CDR3 region: CASSEGPGALLYEQYF. The DNA of the CDR3 is TGTGCCAGCAGTGAAGGACCGGGAGCTCTTCTGTACGAGCAGTACTTC.

The CDR3 loop is CASRESGTDTQYF. As DNA, the CDR3 is TGCGCCAGCAGGGAATCGGGGACAGATACGCAGTATTTT. The chain is built from TRBV10-2 and TRBJ2-3; possible D gene TRBD2, 5 bases. V was cut by 6 bases and J by 3 bases, with 10 bases left in between. CDR3 size: 13 residues. Germline CDR1 reads WSHSY; CDR2 reads SAAADI.

The V and J genes are TRBV7-3 and TRBJ1-1, with 7 bases aligning to TRBD1. The J segment lost 11 bases and the V segment lost 4 bases, leaving 10 bases of the junction unmatched. CDR3 size: 13 residues. Germline-derived CDR1 and CDR2 are SGHTA and FQGTGA. The chain's CDR3 is CASSSGTAQVAFF. The CDR3 DNA sequence: TGTGCCAGCAGCTCCGGGACAGCCCAAGTTGCTTTCTTT.

The chain carries TRBV6-4 and TRBJ2-3; D possibly corresponds to TRBD2 (6 bases). This CDR3 spans 14 amino acids. The germline V gene has CDR1 MRHNA and CDR2 SNTAGT. Deletions cut 2 bases from V and 3 bases from J, with 9 bases between. CDR3 bases: TGTGCCAGCAGTGACAGGGGAGGAACAGATACGCAGTATTTT. Translated, it gives CASSDRGGTDTQYF.

This sequence joins TRBV5-4 and TRBJ1-4, with D possibly being TRBD1 (6 bases). V lost 0 bases and J lost 3, with 12 bases in between. The CDR3 extends over 16 amino acids. CDR1 and CDR2 (germline): SGHNT, YYREEE (reference sequence). The CDR3 DNA reads as TGTGCCAGCAGCTTGGGCCAGGGGAGCTCTAATGAAAAACTGTTTTTT. It yields the protein CASSLGQGSSNEKLFF.

The chain recombines TRBV7-3 with TRBJ2-7; D is perhaps TRBD1 (8 bases). Trimming took 5 bases from V and 1 from J, leaving 18 bases between them. The CDR3 runs 16 residues. The germline V gene has CDR1 SGHTA and CDR2 FQGTGA. In DNA, the CDR3 is TGTGCCAGCAGCGCCAACAGGGGGGGAGGGTCCTACGAGCAGTACTTC. This codes for CASSANRGGGSYEQYF.

The rearrangement joins TRBV19 to TRBJ1-1; a weak D match, TRBD1 (5 bases). This CDR3 is built from 14 residues. The V gene's germline CDR1 is LNHDA and CDR2 SQIVND (reference sequence). Trimming cost V 3 bases and J 3 bases, with 11 bases left between them. The CDR3: CASSIQGVDTEAFF. CDR3 coding DNA: TGTGCCAGTAGTATTCAGGGTGTGGACACTGAAGCTTTCTTT.

The chain is built from TRBV15 and TRBJ1-5; no definite D call. Germline CDR1 LNHNV, CDR2 YYDKDF (reference sequence). V shed 0 bases and J shed 8 bases, with 5 bases lying between them. CDR3 length: 12 amino acids. The CDR3 sequence: CATSRDVEPQHF. In DNA, the CDR3 is TGTGCCACCAGCAGAGACGTCGAGCCCCAGCATTTT.